A single sample is the source of the 28 T cell receptor beta chains below, sequenced in a study of T cell repertoires in cytomegalovirus infection. TCRdb ran MiXCR on the reads and lists one entry per CDR3 protein. The table shows about 900,000 distinct CDR3 sequences, with 30% to 40% occurring only once. The antigens for these receptors are not known. This specimen was cultured CD8+ T cells from PBMCs, taken from culture after CMV antigen stimulation. These receptors were obtained from a human donor in good health (CMV status not recorded). Some clones in this sample may be carry-over from other donors' samples.

This clonotype was counted many times. The chain is built from TRBV7-2 and TRBJ2-3, with D tentatively TRBD2 (6 bases). CDR1 SGHTA and CDR2 FQGNSA come from the germline V gene. This CDR3 is built from 15 residues. Trimming took off 1 base at V and 2 bases at J, with 10 bases between the two ends. CDR3 sequence (DNA): TGTGCCAGCAGCTTAGAGGCTAGCGTCACAGATACGCAGTATTTT. Encoded protein: CASSLEASVTDTQYF.

This clonotype was picked up many times. The chain combines TRBV7-2 with TRBJ1-5; 7 bases are a match to TRBD1. The ends lost 5 bases at V and 1 base at J; junction bases unmatched: 11. CDR1 and CDR2 from the germline V gene are SGHTA and FQGNSA. This CDR3 is 17 amino acids long. The CDR3 DNA reads as TGTGCCAGCAGCCCGAAACGACAGGGTGGAAGCAATCAGCCCCAGCATTTT. Its translation: CASSPKRQGGSNQPQHF.

CDR3 nucleotides: TGTGCCAGCGAACGGACAGGGGGCGCATCCTACAATGAGCAGTTCTTC. Protein product: CASERTGGASYNEQFF. V gene TRBV5-5 combines with J gene TRBJ2-1, with 11 positions matching TRBD1. CDR1 and CDR2 (germline): SGHKS, YYEKEE (reference sequence). This CDR3 region has 16 residues. Trimming removed 7 bases from V and 1 base from J; junction bases left unmatched: 7.

This clonotype was seen a few times. This chain connects TRBV7-9 to TRBJ1-5; TRBD1 matches at 8 bases. J gave up 6 bases and V 4 bases, and 20 bases lay outside the gene matches. The germline CDR1 and CDR2 sequences are SEHNR and FQNEAQ (reference sequence). The CDR3 totals 19 residues. This CDR3 reads CASSSSEAQRDRSGQPQHF. The CDR3 nucleotides read TGTGCCAGCAGCTCTTCGGAAGCTCAGCGGGACAGGTCAGGTCAGCCCCAGCATTTT.

This chain links TRBV7-9 with TRBJ1-3; D not certain. From germline, CDR1 is SEHNR and CDR2 FQNEAQ (reference sequence). V lost 1 base and J lost 0, with 16 bases in between. This CDR3 has 18 residues. In DNA form, the CDR3 reads TGTGCCAGCAGCTTAGAAGGACGGCGGCCTAGCTCTGGAAACACCATATATTTT. Amino acids: CASSLEGRRPSSGNTIYF.

The chain carries TRBV6-2 or TRBV6-3 and TRBJ1-3; TRBD1 might be the D (6 bases). In germline, CDR1 is MNHEY, CDR2 SVGEGT. CDR3 size: 13 residues. With 10 bases removed from V and 0 bases from J, the gap between germline ends came to 10 bases. CDR3 sequence: CATRDISGNTIYF. CDR3 DNA: TGTGCCACCCGGGACATCTCTGGAAACACCATATATTTT.

This chain joins TRBV12-3 or TRBV12-4 and TRBJ1-6; no reliable D call. The CDR3 spans 12 residues. With 6 bases removed from V and 7 bases from J, the gap between germline ends came to 7 bases. Here the CDR3 DNA reads TGTGCCAGCAGATGGGAGAATTCACCCCTCCACTTT. Amino acid sequence: CASRWENSPLHF.

The chain joins TRBV19 to TRBJ1-5; D is ambiguous. Trimming took off 1 base at V and 2 bases at J, with 9 bases between the two ends. CDR1 LNHDA and CDR2 SQIVND come from the germline V gene (reference sequence). The CDR3 extends over 15 amino acids. The CDR3 DNA follows: TGTGCCAGTAGTATAGTGGGCAGTGGCAATCAGCCCCAGCATTTT. It is translated as CASSIVGSGNQPQHF. Full variable domain (missing parts from reference TRBV19 and TRBJ1-5): DGGITQSPKYLFRKEGQNVTLSCEQNLNHDAMYWYRQDPGQGLRLIYYSQIVNDFQKGDIAEGYSVSREKKESFPLTVTSAQKNPTAFYLCASSIVGSGNQPQHFGDGTRLSIL.

V usage is TRBV5-1 and J usage is TRBJ1-2; 7 nucleotides match TRBD1. Germline values: CDR1 SGHRS, CDR2 YFSETQ. The CDR3 contains 15 residues. J was trimmed by 4 bases and V by 5 bases; bases with no gene match: 11. The CDR3 DNA sequence: TGCGCCAGCAGTTTAACCGGGACAGACCTCTATGGCTACACCTTC. This sequence encodes CASSLTGTDLYGYTF.

This clonotype was seen only a few times. Being one base from a much bigger clone, this may be a read error. This sequence joins TRBV7-8 and TRBJ2-2; possible D gene TRBD2, 5 bases. Germline CDR1 is SGHVS and CDR2 is FQNEAQ. This CDR3 is 12 amino acids long. The CDR3 DNA is TGTGCCAGCAGGTTAGCGTCCGGGGAGCTGTTTTTT. It yields the protein CASRLASGELFF. Full variable domain (missing parts from reference TRBV7-8 and TRBJ2-2): GAGVSQSPRYKVAKRGQDVALRCDPISGHVSLFWYQQALGQGPEFLTYFQNEAQLDKSGLPSDRFFAERPEGSVSTLKIQRTQQEDSAVYLCASRLASGELFFGEGSRLTVL.

The chain recombines TRBV9 with TRBJ1-2; D is undetermined. Germline lookup yields CDR1 SGDLS and CDR2 YYNGEE. Trimming pared 0 bases from V and 3 bases from J, leaving 15 bases between. The CDR3 covers 16 residues. CDR3 sequence reads: CASSVGRLETHYGYTF. The CDR3 DNA reads as TGTGCCAGCAGCGTAGGGCGGCTCGAGACGCACTATGGCTACACCTTC.

The rearrangement uses TRBV12-3 or TRBV12-4 and TRBJ2-7; TRBD2 matches 8 bases. The CDR3 runs 15 residues. With 5 bases clipped from V and 3 bases from J, the junction kept 9 bases outside the gene matches. The CDR3: CASSPTGGGNYEQYV. The DNA of the CDR3 is TGTGCCAGCAGTCCAACGGGGGGGGGCAACTACGAGCAGTACGTC.

There are a few counts of this clonotype. The chain is built from TRBV6-1 and TRBJ1-5; weak D call: TRBD1 (5 bases). V lost 3 bases, J lost 6 bases, and 12 bases lay in between. Per germline, CDR1 MNHNS and CDR2 SASEGT. The CDR3 runs to 14 residues. The CDR3 sequence is CASSEGTASQPQHF. The CDR3 DNA reads as TGTGCCAGCAGTGAGGGGACCGCGAGTCAGCCCCAGCATTTT.

This clonotype was seen more than once but under ten times. The chain combines TRBV2 with TRBJ1-5; 7 bases map to TRBD1. Germline assignment: CDR1 SNHLY and CDR2 FYNNEI. V dropped 6 bases and J dropped 4; count of bases not matched to a gene: 12. The CDR3 loop spans 16 amino acids. CDR3 in DNA: TGTGCCAGCAGCCCCCCCGTCCGACAGGGTAATCAGCCCCAGCATTTT. This sequence encodes CASSPPVRQGNQPQHF.

The V gene is TRBV7-8, the J gene TRBJ2-5; 7 bases align to TRBD2. J was trimmed by 3 bases and V by 5 bases; bases with no gene match: 6. The CDR3 is 14 residues long. From germline, CDR1 is SGHVS and CDR2 FQNEAQ. The CDR3, as DNA: TGTGCCAGCAGCCAGCGGGGCAGGGAAGAGACCCAGTACTTC. It encodes CASSQRGREETQYF.

The V gene is TRBV12-3 or TRBV12-4, the J gene TRBJ2-2, with D maybe TRBD1 (5 bases). V lost 1 base and J lost 7, with 13 bases in between. This CDR3 contains 15 residues. The CDR3 DNA sequence: TGTGCCAGCAGTTTAGATCTAGGGGCGATCGGGGAGCTGTTTTTT. It is translated as CASSLDLGAIGELFF.

This clonotype was seen ten or more times. This chain links TRBV7-2 with TRBJ2-7; the D gene is possibly TRBD2 (5 bases). CDR3 length: 13 amino acids. CDR1 is SGHTA and CDR2 is FQGNSA in the germline V gene. V gave up 1 base and J gave up 3 bases, with 7 bases separating them. CDR3 in DNA: TGTGCCAGCAGCTTAGGGACTCACTACGAGCAGTACGTC. Translating it yields CASSLGTHYEQYV.

Note on this clonotype: The CDR3 does not close with the conserved phenylalanine or tryptophan, likely indicating a read error. The chain recombines TRBV28 with TRBJ2-3; TRBD2 matches 9 bases. The junction had 6 bases not matched to a gene; V was cut back by 6 bases and J by 2 bases. Per the germline V gene, CDR1 is MDHEN and CDR2 is SYDVKM. CDR3 length: 15 amino acids. The CDR3 DNA reads as TGTGCCAGCAGCCAGGGACTAGCTAACACAGATACGCAGTATTAT. Translation gives CASSQGLANTDTQYY.

The V and J genes are TRBV11-2 and TRBJ1-1; 9 bases align to TRBD1. The V and J ends lost 5 bases and 3 bases, in that order; junction bases with no gene match: 13. Germline loops: CDR1 SGHAT, CDR2 FQNNGV. The CDR3 covers 17 residues. The CDR3 is CASSPWLGRDRDTEAFF. CDR3 in DNA: TGTGCCAGCAGCCCGTGGCTGGGTCGGGACAGGGACACTGAAGCTTTCTTT.

J is TRBJ2-7 and V is TRBV7-8; TRBD1 agrees at 8 bases. V lost 1 base to trimming and J lost 3 bases; unmatched junction nucleotides: 5. Per the germline V gene, CDR1 is SGHVS and CDR2 is FQNEAQ. The CDR3 consists of 15 residues. The CDR3 region has the DNA TGTGCCAGCAGCTTAGTAGTGACAGGGGACTACGAGCAGTACTTC. Residues: CASSLVVTGDYEQYF.

The CDR3 region is CASSEGRGGPGANVLTF. CDR3 nucleotides: TGTGCCAGCAGTGAAGGGAGGGGCGGCCCTGGGGCCAACGTCCTGACTTTC. The genes are TRBV6-1 and TRBJ2-6, with D perhaps TRBD2 (6 bases). This CDR3 has 17 residues. The V gene lost 1 base and the J gene lost 2 bases, with 12 bases spanning the gap. Germline CDR1 MNHNS, CDR2 SASEGT.

Only a few counts were recorded for this clonotype. The V and J genes are TRBV5-4 and TRBJ1-2; possible D gene TRBD1, 6 bases. Germline CDR1 is SGHNT and CDR2 is YYREEE (reference sequence). Trimming removed 3 bases from V and 1 base from J, with 16 bases in between. This CDR3 has 16 amino acids. The CDR3 here is CASSSTGQFFNYGYTF. The DNA for the CDR3 is TGTGCCAGCAGCTCAACAGGACAGTTCTTTAACTATGGCTACACCTTC. The variable domain in full, with the rest retrieved from reference TRBV5-4 and TRBJ1-2, is ETGVTQSPTHLIKTRGQQVTLRCSSQSGHNTVSWYQQALGQGPQFIFQYYREEENGRGNFPPRFSGLQFPNYSSELNVNALELDDSALYLCASSSTGQFFNYGYTFGSGTRLTVV.

The chain has TRBV6-6 and TRBJ1-1; D gene uncertain. CDR1 and CDR2 (germline): MNHNY, SVGAGI (reference sequence). Trimming pared 5 bases from V and 3 bases from J, leaving 22 bases between. This CDR3 region has 17 residues. The CDR3 here is CASSDDLFGSWDTEAFF. The CDR3 region has the DNA TGTGCCAGCAGTGATGATCTATTCGGGAGTTGGGACACTGAAGCTTTCTTT.

This clonotype came up a few times. The genes are TRBV4-1 and TRBJ1-5; D is unclear. With 0 bases removed from V and 3 bases from J, the gap between germline ends came to 12 bases. There are 16 residues in the CDR3. The germline V gene has CDR1 MGHRA and CDR2 YSYEKL. CDR3 protein: CASSQEEDGYNQPQHF. The CDR3 region has the DNA TGCGCCAGCAGCCAAGAGGAAGACGGATACAATCAGCCCCAGCATTTT.

The chain uses TRBV2 and TRBJ1-2; perhaps TRBD1 as D (5 bases). Trimming shortened V by 7 bases and J by 1 base, and 10 bases separated the two germline ends. Germline lookup yields CDR1 SNHLY and CDR2 FYNNEI. The length of the CDR3 is 13 residues. The CDR3 DNA reads as TGTGCCAGCATCGGGGCCGGTAACTATGGCTACACCTTC. Encoded protein: CASIGAGNYGYTF.

CDR3: CSVRQISYNEQFF. The CDR3 region has the DNA TGCAGCGTTCGGCAGATCTCCTACAATGAGCAGTTCTTC. V gene TRBV29-1 combines with J gene TRBJ2-1, with D unclear. Germline V gene data show CDR1 as SQVTM and CDR2 as ANQGSEA. The V end lost 5 bases, the J end lost 0 bases, and 8 bases lay between the germline ends. This CDR3 has 13 amino acids.

The rearrangement joins TRBV6-6 to TRBJ1-1; 9 bases agree with TRBD1. Germline loops: CDR1 MNHNY, CDR2 SVGAGI (reference sequence). The J segment lost 1 base and the V segment lost 8 bases, leaving 17 bases of the junction unmatched. CDR3 size: 18 residues. CDR3 DNA: TGTGCCAGCGGGCGAACGGGACAGGGCATCATTCGGAACACTGAAGCTTTCTTT. It codes for CASGRTGQGIIRNTEAFF.

This clonotype was picked up many times. This sequence joins TRBV12-3 or TRBV12-4 and TRBJ2-5; TRBD2 matches 8 bases. The CDR3 has 15 amino acids. V lost 2 bases and J lost 5; bases outside the gene matches: 7. Here the CDR3 reads CASSLRSLAGETQYF. The CDR3 DNA reads as TGTGCCAGCAGTTTAAGGTCTCTAGCGGGTGAGACCCAGTACTTC.